This T cell receptor beta chain was identified in a study of shared clonotypes between healthy human individuals. For the study at large: The plates for each donor numbered three CD4 naive, three CD4 memory, two CD8 naive and one CD8 memory.

Germline loops: CDR1 SGHTA, CDR2 FQGNSA. Trimming shortened V by 4 bases and J by 2 bases, and 15 bases separated the two germline ends. The CDR3 covers 15 residues. Subsets obtained from CD4+ cells comprised CD45RA+ naive and CD45RA-negative memory cells. This clone was detected a few times. The antigen is unknown. Over several immunoSEQ plates, each subset's genomic DNA was distributed in even portions. Sequencing was performed with immunoSEQ multiplex PCR; in TCRdb, only in-frame clones are kept and a portion is missing. The sample consists of approximately 980,000 clones, 60% to 85% of them appearing once. General study points: Rarefaction curves obtained for sorted subsets showed sequencing incomplete despite large depth.

The source is a man aged 18 to 29 in good health. The specimen was memory CD4+ T cells sorted from blood. Subset of the sample: CD45RA-negative fraction. The J gene is TRBJ2-7, the V gene TRBV7-2, with a possible D match to TRBD2 (5 bases). The CDR3 coding sequence is TGTGCCAGCAGCTCGCCGGGGTCGGGCACCTACGAGCAGTACTTC. Translation: CASSSPGSGTYEQYF.